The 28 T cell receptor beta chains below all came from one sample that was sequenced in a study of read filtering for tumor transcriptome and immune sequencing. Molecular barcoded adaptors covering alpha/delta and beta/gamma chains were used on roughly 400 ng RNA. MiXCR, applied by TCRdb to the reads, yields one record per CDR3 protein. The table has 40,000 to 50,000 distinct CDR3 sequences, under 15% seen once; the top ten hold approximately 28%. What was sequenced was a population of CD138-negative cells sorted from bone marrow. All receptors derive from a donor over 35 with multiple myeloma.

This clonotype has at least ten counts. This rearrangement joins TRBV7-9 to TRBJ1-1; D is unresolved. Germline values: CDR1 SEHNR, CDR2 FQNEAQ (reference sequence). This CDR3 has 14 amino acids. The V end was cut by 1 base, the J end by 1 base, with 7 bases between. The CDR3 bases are TGTGCCAGCAGCTTAGAGGGCACGAACACTGAAGCTTTCTTT. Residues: CASSLEGTNTEAFF.

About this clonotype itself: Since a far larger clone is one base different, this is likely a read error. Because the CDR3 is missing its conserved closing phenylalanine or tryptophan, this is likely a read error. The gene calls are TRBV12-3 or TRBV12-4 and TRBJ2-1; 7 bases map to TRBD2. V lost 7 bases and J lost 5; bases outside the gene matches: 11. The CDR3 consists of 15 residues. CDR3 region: CASTTLGRVNNEQFL. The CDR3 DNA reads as TGTGCCAGCACAACCCTGGGGAGGGTGAACAATGAGCAGTTCCTC.

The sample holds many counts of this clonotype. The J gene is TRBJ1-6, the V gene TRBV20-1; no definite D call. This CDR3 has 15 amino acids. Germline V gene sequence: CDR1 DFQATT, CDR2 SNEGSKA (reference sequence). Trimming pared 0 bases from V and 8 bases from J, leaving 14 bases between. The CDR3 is CSARDLRGTDSPLHF. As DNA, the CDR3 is TGCAGTGCTAGAGATCTTCGGGGTACGGATTCACCCCTCCACTTT.

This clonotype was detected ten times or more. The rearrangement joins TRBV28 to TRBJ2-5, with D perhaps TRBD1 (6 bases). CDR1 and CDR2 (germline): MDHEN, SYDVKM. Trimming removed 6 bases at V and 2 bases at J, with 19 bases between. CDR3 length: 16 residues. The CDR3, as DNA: TGTGCCAGCAGCACTAGGACAGACCTTAGGCAAGAGACCCAGTACTTC. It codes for CASSTRTDLRQETQYF. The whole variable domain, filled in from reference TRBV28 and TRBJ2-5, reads DVKVTQSSRYLVKRTGEKVFLECVQDMDHENMFWYRQDPGLGLRLIYFSYDVKMKEKGDIPEGYSVSREKKERFSLILESASTNQTSMYLCASSTRTDLRQETQYFGPGTRLLVL.

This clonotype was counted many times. The CDR3 DNA sequence: TGTGCCAGCAGTGAAGCGCTAGCTAGCTTCGAGGTAGGGCAGTACTTC. Protein sequence: CASSEALASFEVGQYF. The rearrangement joins TRBV2 to TRBJ2-7; TRBD2 is a possible D gene (5 bases). V lost 0 bases to trimming and J lost 9 bases, with 21 bases between them. CDR3 length equals 16 residues. Germline lookup yields CDR1 SNHLY and CDR2 FYNNEI.

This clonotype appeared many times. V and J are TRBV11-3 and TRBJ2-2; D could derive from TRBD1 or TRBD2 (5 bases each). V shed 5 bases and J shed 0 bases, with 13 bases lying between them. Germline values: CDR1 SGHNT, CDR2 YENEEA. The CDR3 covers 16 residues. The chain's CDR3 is CASSRDRGSNTGELFF. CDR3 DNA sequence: TGTGCCAGCAGCCGGGACCGAGGGTCGAACACCGGGGAGCTGTTTTTT.

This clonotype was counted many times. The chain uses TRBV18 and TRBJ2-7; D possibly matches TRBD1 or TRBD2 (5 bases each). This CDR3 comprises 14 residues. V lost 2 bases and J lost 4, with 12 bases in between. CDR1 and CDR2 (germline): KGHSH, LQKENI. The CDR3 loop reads CASSPGLGEYEQYF. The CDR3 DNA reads TGTGCCAGCTCACCAGGCCTGGGGGAGTACGAGCAGTACTTC.

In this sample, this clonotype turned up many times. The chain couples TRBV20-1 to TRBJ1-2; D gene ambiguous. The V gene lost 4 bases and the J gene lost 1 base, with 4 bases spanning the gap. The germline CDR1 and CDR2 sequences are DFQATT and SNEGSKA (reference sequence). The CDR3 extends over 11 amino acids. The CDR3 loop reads CSAIYNYGYTF. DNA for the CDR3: TGCAGTGCTATTTATAACTATGGCTACACCTTC.

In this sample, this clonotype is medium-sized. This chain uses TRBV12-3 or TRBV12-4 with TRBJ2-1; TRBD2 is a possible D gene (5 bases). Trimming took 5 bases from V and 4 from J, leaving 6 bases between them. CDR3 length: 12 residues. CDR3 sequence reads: CASSRTYNEQFF. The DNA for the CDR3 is TGTGCCAGCAGTAGGACTTACAATGAGCAGTTCTTC.

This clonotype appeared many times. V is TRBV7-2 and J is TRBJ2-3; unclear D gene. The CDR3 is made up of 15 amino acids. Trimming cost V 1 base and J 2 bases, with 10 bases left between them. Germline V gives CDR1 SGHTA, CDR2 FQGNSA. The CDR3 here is CASSLGSAFTDTQYF. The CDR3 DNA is TGTGCCAGCAGCTTAGGTTCGGCTTTCACAGATACGCAGTATTTT.

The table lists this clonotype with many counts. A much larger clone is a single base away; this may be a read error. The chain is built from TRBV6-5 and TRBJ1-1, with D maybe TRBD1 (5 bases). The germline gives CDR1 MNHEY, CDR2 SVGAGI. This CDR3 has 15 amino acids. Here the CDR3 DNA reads TGTGCCAGCAGGCCGGCCCAGGGTTCGAACACTGAAGCTTCCTTT. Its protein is CASRPAQGSNTEASF.

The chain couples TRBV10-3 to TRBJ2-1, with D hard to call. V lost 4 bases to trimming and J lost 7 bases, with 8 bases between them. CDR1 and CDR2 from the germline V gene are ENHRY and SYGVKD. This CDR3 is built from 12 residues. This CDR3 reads CAISGVWNEQFF. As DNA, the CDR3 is TGTGCCATCAGTGGCGTATGGAATGAGCAGTTCTTC.

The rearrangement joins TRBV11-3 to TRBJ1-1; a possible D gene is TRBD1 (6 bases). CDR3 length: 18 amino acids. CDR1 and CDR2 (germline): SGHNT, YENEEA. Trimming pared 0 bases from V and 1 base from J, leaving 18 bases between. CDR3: CASSLEGRLGHKNTEAFF. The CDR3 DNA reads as TGTGCCAGCAGCTTAGAGGGGAGGTTGGGACATAAGAACACTGAAGCTTTCTTT.

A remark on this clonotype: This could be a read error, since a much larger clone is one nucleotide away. The CDR3 region is CASSEVDYGYTF. In nucleotides, the CDR3 is TGTGCCAGCAGTGAAGTGGACTATGGCTACACCTTC. This sequence joins TRBV6-1 and TRBJ1-2; D unresolved. The CDR3 covers 12 residues. V was trimmed by 1 base and J by 3 bases, leaving 3 bases between them. Looked up from germline, CDR1 is MNHNS and CDR2 is SASEGT.

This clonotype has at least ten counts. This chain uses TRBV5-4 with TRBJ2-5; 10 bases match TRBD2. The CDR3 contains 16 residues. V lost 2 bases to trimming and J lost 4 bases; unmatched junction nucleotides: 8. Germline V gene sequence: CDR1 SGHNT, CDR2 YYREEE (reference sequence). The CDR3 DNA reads TGTGCCAGCAGCTTAACCAGCGGGAGGGCCCGAGAGACCCAGTACTTC. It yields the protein CASSLTSGRARETQYF.

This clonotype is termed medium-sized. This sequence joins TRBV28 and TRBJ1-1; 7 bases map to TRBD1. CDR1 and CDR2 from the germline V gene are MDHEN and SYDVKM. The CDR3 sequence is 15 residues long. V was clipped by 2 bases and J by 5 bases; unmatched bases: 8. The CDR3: CASSLAAGGSTEAFF. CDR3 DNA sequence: TGTGCCAGCAGTTTAGCAGCAGGGGGTAGTACTGAAGCTTTCTTT.

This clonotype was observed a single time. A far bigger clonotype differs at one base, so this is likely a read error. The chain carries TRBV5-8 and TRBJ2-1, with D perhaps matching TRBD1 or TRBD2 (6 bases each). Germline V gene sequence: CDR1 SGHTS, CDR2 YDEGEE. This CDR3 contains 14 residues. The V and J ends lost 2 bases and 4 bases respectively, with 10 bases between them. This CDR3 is CASSFGGTYNEQFF. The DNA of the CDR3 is TGTGCCAGCAGCTTCGGGGGCACATACAATGAGCAGTTCTTC.

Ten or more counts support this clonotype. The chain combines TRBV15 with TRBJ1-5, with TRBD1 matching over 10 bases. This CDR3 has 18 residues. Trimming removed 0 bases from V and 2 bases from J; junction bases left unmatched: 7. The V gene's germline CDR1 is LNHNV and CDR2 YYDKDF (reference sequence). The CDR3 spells CATSREGTGVGGNQPQHF. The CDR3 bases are TGTGCCACCAGCAGAGAGGGGACAGGGGTCGGGGGCAATCAGCCCCAGCATTTT.

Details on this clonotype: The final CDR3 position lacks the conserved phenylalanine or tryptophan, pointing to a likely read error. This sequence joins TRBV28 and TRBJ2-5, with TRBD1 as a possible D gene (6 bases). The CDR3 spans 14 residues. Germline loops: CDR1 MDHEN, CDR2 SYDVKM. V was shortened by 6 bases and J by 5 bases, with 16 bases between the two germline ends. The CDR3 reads CASSSYGGMETQYY. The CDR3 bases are TGTGCCAGCAGCTCCTATGGGGGCATGGAGACCCAGTACTAC.

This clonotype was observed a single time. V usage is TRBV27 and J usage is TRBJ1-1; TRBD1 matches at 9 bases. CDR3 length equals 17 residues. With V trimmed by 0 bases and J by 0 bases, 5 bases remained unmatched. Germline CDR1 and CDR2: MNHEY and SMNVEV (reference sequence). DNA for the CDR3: TGTGCCAGCAGTTTATCGGGGACAGGGCTTATGAACACTGAAGCTTTCTTT. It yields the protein CASSLSGTGLMNTEAFF.

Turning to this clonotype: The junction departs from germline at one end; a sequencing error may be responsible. The CDR3 DNA sequence: TGTGCCAGCAGTTTCGCCCTGGAGCAGTCCTTC. As protein: CASSFALEQSF. The V call is TRBV27, the J call TRBJ2-1; D ambiguous. Germline values: CDR1 MNHEY, CDR2 SMNVEV (reference sequence). The CDR3 runs 11 residues.

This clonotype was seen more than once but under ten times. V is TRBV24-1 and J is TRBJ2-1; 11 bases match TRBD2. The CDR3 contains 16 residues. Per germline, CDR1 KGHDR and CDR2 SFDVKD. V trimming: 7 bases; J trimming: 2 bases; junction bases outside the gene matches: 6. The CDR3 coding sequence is TGTGCCACCAGCACTAGCGGGAGTAGGACCTACAATGAGCAGTTCTTC. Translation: CATSTSGSRTYNEQFF.

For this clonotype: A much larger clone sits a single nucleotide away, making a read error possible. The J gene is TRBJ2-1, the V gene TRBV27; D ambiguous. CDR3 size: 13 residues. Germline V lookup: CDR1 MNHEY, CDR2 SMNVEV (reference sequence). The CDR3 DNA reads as TGTACCAGCAGTTCATACCGTATCAATGAGCAGTTCTTC. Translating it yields CTSSSYRINEQFF.

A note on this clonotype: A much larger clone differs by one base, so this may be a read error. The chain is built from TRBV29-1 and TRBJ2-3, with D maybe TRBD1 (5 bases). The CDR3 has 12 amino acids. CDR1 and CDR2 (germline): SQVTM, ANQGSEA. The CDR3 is CSVAPSTGTQYF. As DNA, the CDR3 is TGCAGCGTTGCCCCGAGCACAGGTACGCAGTATTTT.

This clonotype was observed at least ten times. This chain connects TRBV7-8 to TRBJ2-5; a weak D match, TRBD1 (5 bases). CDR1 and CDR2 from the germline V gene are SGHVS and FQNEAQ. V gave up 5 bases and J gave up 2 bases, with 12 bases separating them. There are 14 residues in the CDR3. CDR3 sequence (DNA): TGTGCCAGCAGCCAGGGTTGGCTGCAAGAGACCCAGTACTTC. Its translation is CASSQGWLQETQYF.

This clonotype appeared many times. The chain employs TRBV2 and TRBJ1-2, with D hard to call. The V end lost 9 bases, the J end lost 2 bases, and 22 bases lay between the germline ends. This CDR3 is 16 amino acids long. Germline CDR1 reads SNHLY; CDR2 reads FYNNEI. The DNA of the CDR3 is TGTGCCAGTCCCTCCGACCGGGTAGGGTCAAACTATGGCTACACCTTC. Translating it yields CASPSDRVGSNYGYTF.

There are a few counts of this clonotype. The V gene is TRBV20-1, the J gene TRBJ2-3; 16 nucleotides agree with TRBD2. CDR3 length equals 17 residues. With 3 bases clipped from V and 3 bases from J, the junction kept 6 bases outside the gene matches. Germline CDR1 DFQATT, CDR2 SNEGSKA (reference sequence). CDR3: CSARGLAGGPRTDTQYF. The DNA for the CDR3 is TGCAGTGCTAGGGGACTAGCGGGAGGGCCACGTACAGATACGCAGTATTTT.

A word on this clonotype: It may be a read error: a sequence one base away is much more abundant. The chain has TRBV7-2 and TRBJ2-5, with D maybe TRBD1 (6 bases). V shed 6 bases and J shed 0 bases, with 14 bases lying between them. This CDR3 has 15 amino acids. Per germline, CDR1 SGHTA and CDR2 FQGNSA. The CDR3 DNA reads TGTGCCAGCAGTCGAACTCAGGGGTACCAAGAGACCCAGTACTTC. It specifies CASSRTQGYQETQYF.